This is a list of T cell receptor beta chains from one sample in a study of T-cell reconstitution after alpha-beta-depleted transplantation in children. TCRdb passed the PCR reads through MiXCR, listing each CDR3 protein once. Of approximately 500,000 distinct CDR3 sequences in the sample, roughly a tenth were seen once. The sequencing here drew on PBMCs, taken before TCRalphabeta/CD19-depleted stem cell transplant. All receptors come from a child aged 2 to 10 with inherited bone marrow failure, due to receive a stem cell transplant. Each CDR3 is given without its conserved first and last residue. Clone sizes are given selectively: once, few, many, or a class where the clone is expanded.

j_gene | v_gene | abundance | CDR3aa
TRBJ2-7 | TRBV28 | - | ASSEGPGLAGGEQY
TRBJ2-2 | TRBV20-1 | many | SASSGVGGELF
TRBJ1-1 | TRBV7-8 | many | ASSLVLREGSPLRAF
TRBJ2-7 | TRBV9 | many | ASSVDSRTSGVGEQY
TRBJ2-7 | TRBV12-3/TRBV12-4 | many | ASSLPQGLTYEQY
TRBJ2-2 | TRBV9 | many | ASQTGSGTGELF
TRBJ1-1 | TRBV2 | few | ASSARDRGRGGVEEAF
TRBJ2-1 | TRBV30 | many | AGALAGDGEQF
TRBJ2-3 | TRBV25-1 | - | ASSGPGLGTQY
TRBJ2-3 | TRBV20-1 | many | SAPGGLDPDTQY
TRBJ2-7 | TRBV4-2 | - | ASSQLRGLEQY
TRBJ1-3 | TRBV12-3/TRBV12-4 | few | ASTGNRDTSGNTIY
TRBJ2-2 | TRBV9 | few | ASSVSGRAPGELF
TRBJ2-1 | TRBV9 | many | ASSLASFYNEQF
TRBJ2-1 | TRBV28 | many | ASSFLGLGLHNEQF
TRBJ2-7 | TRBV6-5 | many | ASSYGTATRAEQY
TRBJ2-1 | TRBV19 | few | ASSMLREQF
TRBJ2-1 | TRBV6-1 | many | ASRDTGVNEQF
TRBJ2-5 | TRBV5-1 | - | ASSTGRGWGGQETQY
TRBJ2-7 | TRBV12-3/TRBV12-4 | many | ASSLWGISLYEQY
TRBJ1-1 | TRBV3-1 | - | ASSLTGFLASGTEAF
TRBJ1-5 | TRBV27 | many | ASSLSSVRASNQPQH
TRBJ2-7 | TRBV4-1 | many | ASSQDRLAEQY
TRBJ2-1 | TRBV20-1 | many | SAELGTSAYNEQF
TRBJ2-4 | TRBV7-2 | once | ASSFLEGNIQY
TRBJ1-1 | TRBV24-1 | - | ATAAGQGVTEAF
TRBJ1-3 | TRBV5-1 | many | ASSSDIGPLSGNTIY